This T cell receptor (beta chain) was retrieved from a study of post-analysis software for immune sequencing data. Study in general: The disease courses covered relapsing-remitting, secondary progressive and progressive-relapsing multiple sclerosis. General study findings and limits: F-measure co-clustering was strong for batch-matched samples. Elevated frequency relative to controls characterized roughly 5 TRBV segments in patients, TRBV5-6, TRBV5-1 and TRBV20-1 among them. Controls showed significantly higher normalized Chao1 diversity than did multiple sclerosis patients.

This clonotype was counted between two and nine times. Its antigen is not identified. With 2 bases removed from V and 4 bases from J, the gap between germline ends came to 15 bases. This CDR3 has 16 amino acids. Each TCR beta cDNA library carried unique molecular identifiers. Input populations of roughly 0.95 to 10 million T cells gave rise to around 480,000 cDNA molecules. TCRdb re-called the PCR reads with MiXCR, one entry per CDR3 protein. The sample has about 430,000 distinct CDR3 sequences; roughly 38% are singletons. The specimen was blood. The receptor was isolated from a girl aged 2 to 9 with multiple sclerosis. J is TRBJ1-5 and V is TRBV12-3 or TRBV12-4; perhaps TRBD1 as D (6 bases). CDR3 sequence (DNA): TGTGCCAGCAGTTTACGTTCGCAGGGGCATAATCAGCCCCAGCATTTT. It is translated as CASSLRSQGHNQPQHF.